Sequencing of this T cell receptor (beta chain) was carried out in a study of T cells in Graves' hyperthyroidism and ophthalmopathy. General study results and limits: Median prediction lead before ophthalmopathy onset was about 6.5 months with the model. Most thyroid clonotypes with frequency above 0.001 were detected in blood.

The germline V gene encodes CDR1 MDHEN and CDR2 SYDVKM. CDR3 length equals 18 residues. The V end lost 4 bases, the J end lost 4 bases, and 23 bases lay between the germline ends. Amplified TCR beta CDR3 regions came from RNA transcripts. When the TCR CDR3 underwent first-round RT-PCR, the HTBI primer set was used. Using its own MiXCR run on the multiplex PCR reads, TCRdb lists one record per CDR3 protein. The sample consists of roughly 700,000 distinct CDR3 sequences, roughly 17% of them appearing once. This clonotype was seen only a few times. Its antigen is not identified. Graves' hyperthyroidism was deemed stable given no ophthalmopathy progression within 18 months. The PBMCs studied were ones that came from 10 ml fresh peripheral blood.

This sequence joins TRBV28 and TRBJ2-1; D unresolved. This receptor was identified in a man in his forties or fifties with Graves' hyperthyroidism. Sample: blood. The CDR3 reads CASSSPRGRARSYNEQFF. The DNA for the CDR3 is TGTGCCAGCAGTTCTCCAAGAGGTAGGGCCCGTTCGTACAATGAGCAGTTCTTC. The full variable domain, rest sourced from reference TRBV28 and TRBJ2-1, is DVKVTQSSRYLVKRTGEKVFLECVQDMDHENMFWYRQDPGLGLRLIYFSYDVKMKEKGDIPEGYSVSREKKERFSLILESASTNQTSMYLCASSSPRGRARSYNEQFFGPGTRLTVL.